A selection of T cell receptor beta chains follows, all from one sample in a study of human T cells and chemical hapten exposure. TCRdb called the RACE reads again in MiXCR, with one record for every CDR3 protein. The sample holds around 160,000 distinct CDR3 sequences, more than 14% seen once. Here the sequenced sample was whole blood, taken in connection with sensitization to the hapten diphenylcyclopropenone (DPC). The source of these receptors is a woman in her twenties or thirties with alopecia areata. Some clones in this sample may be carry-over from other donors' samples. The CDR3 runs from the conserved cysteine through the conserved F or W. Clone size is stated in some rows and not others, as once, few, many or a class when expanded.

CDR3: CAWSTNSLAGAGGTDTQYF
length: 19
size: few
J: TRBJ2-3
V: TRBV30

CDR3: CASSLGASINEQFF
length: 14
size: many
J: TRBJ2-1
V: TRBV27

CDR3: CASSVAGGSTYNEQFF
length: 16
size: few
J: TRBJ2-1
V: TRBV9

CDR3: CSASDYNYGYTF
length: 12
size: -
J: TRBJ1-2
V: TRBV20-1

CDR3: CASTTVPGQSQETQYF
length: 16
size: many
J: TRBJ2-5
V: TRBV6-2/TRBV6-3

CDR3: CASSRGYNYGYTF
length: 13
size: few
J: TRBJ1-2
V: TRBV12-3/TRBV12-4

CDR3: CASSMNSENYQPQHF
length: 15
size: few
J: TRBJ1-5
V: TRBV19

CDR3: CASSPRTDYGYTF
length: 13
size: many
J: TRBJ1-2
V: TRBV28

CDR3: CASNGQGGNTEAFF
length: 14
size: few
J: TRBJ1-1
V: TRBV5-8

CDR3: CVSSLAGELFF
length: 11
size: -
J: TRBJ2-2
V: TRBV11-2

CDR3: CASSYGQGGYSPLHF
length: 15
size: few
J: TRBJ1-6
V: TRBV4-1

CDR3: CASSYSGRVRNEQFF
length: 15
size: -
J: TRBJ2-1
V: TRBV6-5

CDR3: CASSVGGPREAGNTIYF
length: 17
size: -
J: TRBJ1-3
V: TRBV9

CDR3: CASSSQGKRQPQHF
length: 14
size: -
J: TRBJ1-5
V: TRBV7-9

CDR3: CASSLAGVRTGELFF
length: 15
size: -
J: TRBJ2-2
V: TRBV12-3/TRBV12-4

CDR3: CASSADSPSQPQHF
length: 14
size: -
J: TRBJ1-5
V: TRBV7-9

CDR3: CASGHRGWVLTEAFF
length: 15
size: -
J: TRBJ1-1
V: TRBV5-6

CDR3: CASSLDSGRALRETQYF
length: 17
size: many
J: TRBJ2-5
V: TRBV7-8

CDR3: CSVGGPTDTQYF
length: 12
size: few
J: TRBJ2-3
V: TRBV29-1

CDR3: CSGLRTIQETQYF
length: 13
size: -
J: TRBJ2-5
V: TRBV20-1

CDR3: CASSSISGRVNEQFF
length: 15
size: -
J: TRBJ2-1
V: TRBV27

CDR3: CATSRDLILGHLNTEAFF
length: 18
size: few
J: TRBJ1-1
V: TRBV15

CDR3: CASSSGVAYNEQFF
length: 14
size: once
J: TRBJ2-1
V: TRBV7-6

CDR3: CSVGTPSGGELFF
length: 13
size: few
J: TRBJ2-2
V: TRBV29-1

CDR3: CSSGQTEAFF
length: 10
size: many
J: TRBJ1-1
V: TRBV29-1

CDR3: CASSLGISRNQPQHF
length: 15
size: -
J: TRBJ1-5
V: TRBV28

CDR3: CASSQEATGTRGDTQYF
length: 17
size: few
J: TRBJ2-3
V: TRBV4-3

CDR3: CASSRTPTYEQYF
length: 13
size: -
J: TRBJ2-7
V: TRBV28

CDR3: CASSGHKNTEAFF
length: 13
size: -
J: TRBJ1-1
V: TRBV6-5

CDR3: CSAARYEKLFF
length: 11
size: -
J: TRBJ1-4
V: TRBV29-1

CDR3: CASSPTSGHNEQFF
length: 14
size: -
J: TRBJ2-1
V: TRBV7-2